These T cell receptor beta chains were read from a single sample in a study of shared clonotypes between healthy human individuals. Using immunoSEQ multiplex PCR, the repertoire was profiled, and TCRdb retains in-frame clones only, with some absent. The sample includes around 2,000,000 clones, approximately 95% seen only once; the top ten take about 0.13%. The source material was naive CD4+ T cells sorted from blood. The receptors were gathered from a man between 18 and 29 years old in good health. Both conserved end residues are part of each CDR3. The D gene is left open where the match is weak. Rows may omit the clone size; those that give it use once, few, many or a size class.

TRBV5-6	NA	TRBD1	TRBJ1-2	16	TGTGCCAGCAGCGACCTAGGGACAGGGGGAAACTATGGCTACACCTTC	CASSDLGTGGNYGYTF
TRBV19	NA	TRBD2	TRBJ2-1	16	TGTGCCAGTTCCCTGACTAGCGTCTACTCCTACAATGAGCAGTTCTTC	CASSLTSVYSYNEQFF
TRBV19	NA	NA	TRBJ1-5	15	TGTGCCAGTAGTTCCCTGGTACTTAGCAATCAGCCCCAGCATTTT	CASSSLVLSNQPQHF
TRBV7-8	NA	NA	TRBJ1-4	14	TGTGCCAGCAGCTTAGGGGCCCACGGCGAAAAACTGTTTTTT	CASSLGAHGEKLFF
TRBV9	NA	NA	TRBJ2-1	13	TGTGCCAGCAGCGTAGTAGGGAACAATGAGCAGTTCTTC	CASSVVGNNEQFF
TRBV5-1	NA	NA	TRBJ2-7	14	TGCGCCAGCAGCTTGGAGGCACTTCCCTACGAGCAGTACTTC	CASSLEALPYEQYF
TRBV11-3	NA	NA	TRBJ2-3	16	TGTGCCAGCAGCTTACGAGGGGGAGAAAGCACAGATACGCAGTATTTT	CASSLRGGESTDTQYF
TRBV11-2	NA	TRBD1	TRBJ1-1	15	TGTGCCAGCAGCGCAGGGGGCGCGAGTTACGGTGAAGCTTTCTTT	CASSAGGASYGEAFF
TRBV6-5	NA	NA	TRBJ1-3	15	TGTGCCAGCAGATACTACAGGGACCCTGGAAACACCATATATTTT	CASRYYRDPGNTIYF
TRBV5-6	NA	NA	TRBJ1-2	12	TGTGCCAGCCGCGCCGGATTCTATGGCTACACCTTC	CASRAGFYGYTF
TRBV19	NA	NA	TRBJ2-7	15	TGTGCCAGTAGTCCTCCAACCGGGACGGCCTACGAGCAGTACTTC	CASSPPTGTAYEQYF
TRBV5-1	once	TRBD1	TRBJ2-1	17	TGCGCCAGCAGCTTGGCCCTCGACAGGGGCCAGACTGGGGGGCTGGTCTTC	CASSLALDRGQTGGLVF
TRBV4-3	NA	NA	TRBJ2-1	15	TGCGCCAGCAGCCAAGAAACCCTAGCCTACAATGAGCAGTTCTTC	CASSQETLAYNEQFF
TRBV19	NA	NA	TRBJ1-4	13	TGTGCCAGTAGTATTGTCGGGGGGGAAAAACTGTTTTTT	CASSIVGGEKLFF
TRBV5-4	NA	TRBD1	TRBJ2-3	15	TGTGCCAGCAGCTTGGGGACAGGGTGGTCAGATACGCAGTATTTT	CASSLGTGWSDTQYF
TRBV30	NA	NA	TRBJ2-2	15	TGTGCCTGGAAACGTGGCCAGGGGAATACCGGGGAGCTGTTTTTT	CAWKRGQGNTGELFF
TRBV7-2	NA	NA	TRBJ1-2	12	TGTGCCAGCAGGTACACAAACTATGGCTACACCTTC	CASRYTNYGYTF
TRBV7-9	NA	TRBD1	TRBJ1-6	15	TGTGCCAGCAGCTCTGGGACAGGATTGAATTCACCCCTCCACTTT	CASSSGTGLNSPLHF
TRBV18	NA	NA	TRBJ1-1	15	TGTGCCAGCTCACCAGGACAGCTTCTGAACACTGAAGCTTTCTTT	CASSPGQLLNTEAFF
TRBV7-9	NA	TRBD2	TRBJ2-7	19	TGTGCCAGCAGCCATCTGGGACTAGCGGGGGGCCATGACACCTACGAGCAGTACTTC	CASSHLGLAGGHDTYEQYF
TRBV18	NA	NA	TRBJ2-7	13	TGTGCCAGCTCACACAGGGTGGACTACGAGCAGTACTTC	CASSHRVDYEQYF
TRBV6-6	NA	TRBD1	TRBJ2-2	14	TGTGCCAGCAGTTACTCTCAGGGGGCCGGTGGGCTGTTTTTT	CASSYSQGAGGLFF
TRBV2	NA	NA	TRBJ2-7	14	TGTGCCAGCAGGGACCCCGGGACAAACTACGAGCAGTACTTC	CASRDPGTNYEQYF
TRBV29-1	NA	TRBD1	TRBJ2-7	12	TGCAGCGTTGACAGGGGGTCTTACGAGCAGTACTTC	CSVDRGSYEQYF
TRBV7-9	NA	TRBD1	TRBJ2-5	15	TGTGCCAGCAGCTCAGGAAGGGGGCTCCAAGAGACCCAGTACTTC	CASSSGRGLQETQYF
TRBV7-2	NA	TRBD1	TRBJ1-1	15	TGTGCCAGCAGCGGATGGACAGGGGTGAACACTGAAGCTTTCTTT	CASSGWTGVNTEAFF
TRBV6-6	NA	TRBD2	TRBJ2-7	15	TGTGCCAGCAGTGGAGGGACTAGCGGCTCCTACGAGCAGTACTTC	CASSGGTSGSYEQYF
TRBV30	NA	NA	TRBJ1-1	17	TGTGCCTGGGAGGGGGGCGACACCGACCCAATAAACACTGAAGCTTTCTTT	CAWEGGDTDPINTEAFF
TRBV4-2	NA	NA	TRBJ2-2	15	TGTGCCTCTCAGCAAGATCCCAGATACACCGGGGAGCTGTTTTTT	CASQQDPRYTGELFF
TRBV30	NA	TRBD1	TRBJ1-1	15	TGTGCCTGCTTCCCACGAGGGGGCTGGGGCACTGAAGCTTTCTTT	CACFPRGGWGTEAFF
TRBV10-3	NA	NA	TRBJ2-3	12	TGTGCCACCGTGCCTAGGGAAGATACGCAGTATTTT	CATVPREDTQYF
TRBV5-4	NA	NA	TRBJ2-2	14	TGTGCCAGCAGCGTCACCGGGGGCACCGGGGAGCTGTTTTTT	CASSVTGGTGELFF
TRBV7-9	NA	NA	TRBJ2-2	13	TGTGCCCTGGCGAGTATTGACACCGGGGAGCTGTTTTTT	CALASIDTGELFF
TRBV5-1	NA	TRBD1	TRBJ1-1	13	TGCGCCAGCACCTGGACAGGGGGCACTGAAGCTTTCTTT	CASTWTGGTEAFF
TRBV6-6	NA	NA	TRBJ2-1	12	TGTGCCGTAGCGGTTAGTTCTAGTGAGCAGTTCTTC	CAVAVSSSEQFF
TRBV10-2	NA	TRBD1	TRBJ1-2	13	TGCGCCAGCAGATACGGACAGGGCTACGGCTACACCTTC	CASRYGQGYGYTF
TRBV2	NA	NA	TRBJ2-7	11	TGTGCCAGCAGTGTGGGGGTCGAGCAGTACTTC	CASSVGVEQYF